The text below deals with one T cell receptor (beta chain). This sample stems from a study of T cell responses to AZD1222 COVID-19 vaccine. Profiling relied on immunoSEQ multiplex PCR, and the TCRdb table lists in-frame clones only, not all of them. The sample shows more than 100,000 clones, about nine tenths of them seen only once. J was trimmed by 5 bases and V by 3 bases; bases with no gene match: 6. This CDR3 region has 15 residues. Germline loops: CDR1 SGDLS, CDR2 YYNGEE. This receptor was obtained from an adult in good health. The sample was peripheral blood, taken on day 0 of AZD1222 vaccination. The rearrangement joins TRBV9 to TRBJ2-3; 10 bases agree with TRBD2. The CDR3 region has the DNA TGTGCCAGCAGCGAGCGGGGGGGCCTCGGAGATACGCAGTATTTT. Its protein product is CASSERGGLGDTQYF.